What follows are 9 T cell receptor beta chains derived from one specimen sequenced in a study of blood T cells in healthy people across ages. The second PCR ran roughly 7 to 11 cycles with a sample-barcoded 5' primer and J-beta primers. TCRdb redid the calling of the 5' RACE reads with MiXCR, one entry per CDR3 protein. Of roughly 410,000 distinct CDR3 sequences listed, about 55% are singletons. The sequenced sample consisted of blood. The receptors derive from a man aged 60 to 75 in good health.

This clonotype has just a few counts. The chain uses TRBV20-1 and TRBJ2-3; D is perhaps TRBD1 (6 bases). Germline CDR1 reads DFQATT; CDR2 reads SNEGSKA (reference sequence). V was cut by 3 bases and J by 0 bases, with 16 bases left in between. The CDR3 is 16 amino acids. The CDR3 spells CSASYRVLGSTDTQYF. As DNA, the CDR3 is TGCAGTGCTAGTTACAGGGTTTTGGGTAGCACAGATACGCAGTATTTT.

In this sample, this clonotype turned up many times. V usage is TRBV7-2 and J usage is TRBJ2-7, with D unclear. CDR1 is SGHTA and CDR2 is FQGNSA in the germline V gene. V shed 5 bases and J shed 3 bases, with 8 bases lying between them. The CDR3 extends over 12 amino acids. CDR3: CASSRDNYEQYF. In DNA, the CDR3 is TGTGCCAGCAGCCGCGACAACTACGAGCAGTACTTC.

This clonotype occurred a few times. The chain links TRBV20-1 to TRBJ2-7; possible D gene TRBD2, 6 bases. CDR3 length equals 16 residues. Germline loops: CDR1 DFQATT, CDR2 SNEGSKA (reference sequence). The V end was cut by 2 bases, the J end by 0 bases, with 17 bases between. The CDR3 loop reads CSARLLSGRSSYEQYF. The CDR3 DNA sequence: TGCAGTGCTAGACTACTTAGCGGACGGAGCTCCTACGAGCAGTACTTC.

A few counts support this clonotype. The gene calls are TRBV4-1 and TRBJ1-3; a possible D gene is TRBD1 (6 bases). Germline CDR1 and CDR2: MGHRA and YSYEKL. Deletions cut 0 bases from V and 3 bases from J, with 21 bases between. The CDR3 is made up of 19 amino acids. The CDR3 DNA is TGCGCCAGCAGCCAAGATGGTCGGACTATAGCAGGGGATGGAAACACCATATATTTT. As protein: CASSQDGRTIAGDGNTIYF.

A few counts support this clonotype. This sequence may be a read error, since a much larger clone differs from it by one base. The chain has TRBV5-1 and TRBJ1-1; D perhaps matches TRBD1 (5 bases). Germline CDR1 and CDR2: SGHRS and YFSETQ. Trimming took off 0 bases at V and 1 base at J, with 10 bases between the two ends. The CDR3 extends over 15 amino acids. CDR3 DNA sequence: TGCGCCAGCAGCTTGGCGGGGGTAGGGAACACTGAAGCTTTCTTT. It is translated as CASSLAGVGNTEAFF.

This chain connects TRBV11-2 to TRBJ2-5; possible D gene TRBD2, 5 bases. CDR3 length: 15 residues. CDR1 and CDR2 from the germline V gene are SGHAT and FQNNGV. With 5 bases removed from V and 2 bases from J, the gap between germline ends came to 15 bases. The CDR3 nucleotides read TGTGCCAGCAGCCCTCTTTCGGGGAGACAAGAGACCCAGTACTTC. Translation: CASSPLSGRQETQYF. Full variable domain (remainder filled in from reference TRBV11-2 and TRBJ2-5): EAGVAQSPRYKIIEKRQSVAFWCNPISGHATLYWYQQILGQGPKLLIQFQNNGVVDDSQLPKDRFSAERLKGVDSTLKIQPAKLEDSAVYLCASSPLSGRQETQYFGPGTRLLVL.

In its sample, this clonotype was seen once. The chain employs TRBV29-1 and TRBJ2-1; TRBD1 matches at 8 bases. The J call may be faulty, since TRBJ2-7 better matches the DNA end. Germline loops: CDR1 SQVTM, CDR2 ANQGSEA. This CDR3 spans 13 amino acids. The CDR3 protein is CSVGQGSYNEQYF. CDR3 DNA: TGCAGCGTCGGACAGGGCTCCTACAATGAGCAGTACTTC.

CDR3 coding DNA: TGTGCCTGGAGCAGGAAAGAGACCCAGTACTTC. It codes for CAWSRKETQYF. The chain links TRBV30 to TRBJ2-5, with D unresolved. This CDR3 has 11 amino acids. Germline CDR1 is GTSNPN and CDR2 is SVGIG (reference sequence). The V gene lost 3 bases and the J gene lost 3 bases, with 5 bases spanning the gap. The entire variable domain, with the rest obtained from reference TRBV30 and TRBJ2-5, is as follows: SQTIHQWPATLVQPVGSPLSLECTVEGTSNPNLYWYRQAAGRGLQLLFYSVGIGQISSEVPQNLSASRPQDRQFILSSKKLLLSDSGFYLCAWSRKETQYFGPGTRLLVL.

This rearrangement joins TRBV20-1 to TRBJ2-7; 7 bases agree with TRBD1. Germline V lookup: CDR1 DFQATT, CDR2 SNEGSKA (reference sequence). J lost 0 bases, V lost 6 bases, and 8 bases had no gene match. The CDR3 is made up of 14 amino acids. CDR3 DNA: TGCAGTGCACATCAGGGACAGATCTCCTACGAGCAGTACTTC. Translating it yields CSAHQGQISYEQYF.